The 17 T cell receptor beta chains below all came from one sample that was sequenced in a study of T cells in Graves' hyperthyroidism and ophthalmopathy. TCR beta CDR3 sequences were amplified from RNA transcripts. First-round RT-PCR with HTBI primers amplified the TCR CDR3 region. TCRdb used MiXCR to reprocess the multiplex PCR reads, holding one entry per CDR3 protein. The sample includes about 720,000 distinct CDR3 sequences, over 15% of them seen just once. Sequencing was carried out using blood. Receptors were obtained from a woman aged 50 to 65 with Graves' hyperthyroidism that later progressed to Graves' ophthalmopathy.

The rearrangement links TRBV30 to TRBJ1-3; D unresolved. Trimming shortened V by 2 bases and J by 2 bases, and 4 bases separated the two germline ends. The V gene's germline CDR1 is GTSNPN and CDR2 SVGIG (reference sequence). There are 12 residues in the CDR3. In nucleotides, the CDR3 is TGTGCCTGGAGTTCCGCTGGAAACACCATATATTTT. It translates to CAWSSAGNTIYF.

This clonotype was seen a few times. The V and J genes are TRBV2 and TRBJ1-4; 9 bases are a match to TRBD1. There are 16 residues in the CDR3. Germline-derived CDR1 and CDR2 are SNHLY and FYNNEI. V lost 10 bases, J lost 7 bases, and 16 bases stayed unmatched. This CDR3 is CAIRDRAFRVTEKLFF. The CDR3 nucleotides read TGTGCCATCCGGGACAGGGCTTTTAGAGTTACTGAAAAACTGTTTTTT.

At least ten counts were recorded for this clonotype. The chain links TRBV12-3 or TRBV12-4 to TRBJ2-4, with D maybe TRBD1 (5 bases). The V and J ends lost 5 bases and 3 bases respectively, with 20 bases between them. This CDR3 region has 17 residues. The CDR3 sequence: CASSQTGSRWGKNIQYF. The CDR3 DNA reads TGTGCCAGCAGTCAAACAGGATCCAGGTGGGGCAAAAACATTCAGTACTTC.

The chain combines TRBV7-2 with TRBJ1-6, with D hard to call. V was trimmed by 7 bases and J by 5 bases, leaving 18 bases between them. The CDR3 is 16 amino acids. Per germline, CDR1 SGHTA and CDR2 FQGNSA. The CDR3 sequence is CASTISPRQNNSPLHF. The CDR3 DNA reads TGTGCCAGCACCATAAGTCCACGGCAGAATAATTCACCCCTCCACTTT.

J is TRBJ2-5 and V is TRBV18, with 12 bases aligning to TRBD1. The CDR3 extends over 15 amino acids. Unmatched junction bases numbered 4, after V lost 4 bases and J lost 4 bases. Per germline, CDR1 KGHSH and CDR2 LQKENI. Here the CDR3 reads CASSQGTGGTETQYF. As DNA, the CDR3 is TGTGCCAGCTCACAAGGGACAGGGGGCACAGAGACCCAGTACTTC. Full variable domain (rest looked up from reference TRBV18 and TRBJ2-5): NAGVMQNPRHLVRRRGQEARLRCSPMKGHSHVYWYRQLPEEGLKFMVYLQKENIIDESGMPKERFSAEFPKEGPSILRIQQVVRGDSAAYFCASSQGTGGTETQYFGPGTRLLVL.

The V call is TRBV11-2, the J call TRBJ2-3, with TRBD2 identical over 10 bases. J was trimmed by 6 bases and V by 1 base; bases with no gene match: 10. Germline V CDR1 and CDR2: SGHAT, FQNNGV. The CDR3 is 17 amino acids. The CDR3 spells CASSLGSSGGAPDTQYF. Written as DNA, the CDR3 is TGTGCCAGCAGCTTAGGGTCGAGCGGGGGGGCCCCTGATACGCAGTATTTT.

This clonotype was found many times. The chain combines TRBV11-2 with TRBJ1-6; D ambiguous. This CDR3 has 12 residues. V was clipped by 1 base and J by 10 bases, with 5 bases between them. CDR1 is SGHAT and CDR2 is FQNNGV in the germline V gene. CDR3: CASSLGLSPLHF. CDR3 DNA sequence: TGTGCCAGCAGCTTAGGGTTGTCACCCCTCCACTTT. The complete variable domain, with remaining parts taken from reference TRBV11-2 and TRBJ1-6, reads EAGVAQSPRYKIIEKRQSVAFWCNPISGHATLYWYQQILGQGPKLLIQFQNNGVVDDSQLPKDRFSAERLKGVDSTLKIQPAKLEDSAVYLCASSLGLSPLHFGNGTRLTVT.

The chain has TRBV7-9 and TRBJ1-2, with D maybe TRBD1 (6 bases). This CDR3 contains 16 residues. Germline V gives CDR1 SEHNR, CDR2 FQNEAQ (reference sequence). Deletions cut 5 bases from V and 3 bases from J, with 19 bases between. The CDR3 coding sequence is TGTGCCAGCAGCGCAGGGAGTGACAGGAAGGACTATGGCTACACCTTC. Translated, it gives CASSAGSDRKDYGYTF.

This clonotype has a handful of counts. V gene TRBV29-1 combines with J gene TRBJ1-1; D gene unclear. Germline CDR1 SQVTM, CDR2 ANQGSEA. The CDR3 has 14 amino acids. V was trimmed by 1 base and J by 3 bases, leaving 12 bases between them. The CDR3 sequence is CSVEVATADTEAFF. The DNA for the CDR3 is TGCAGCGTTGAAGTTGCCACGGCGGACACTGAAGCTTTCTTT.

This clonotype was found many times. The CDR3 DNA is TGTGCCAGCGGATTAGCGGGGGGACGCACAGATACGCAGTATTTT. Encoded protein: CASGLAGGRTDTQYF. The V and J genes are TRBV12-3 or TRBV12-4 and TRBJ2-3; TRBD2 matches 10 bases. V shed 8 bases, J shed 1 base, and the junction held 6 bases outside the gene matches. This CDR3 has 15 residues.

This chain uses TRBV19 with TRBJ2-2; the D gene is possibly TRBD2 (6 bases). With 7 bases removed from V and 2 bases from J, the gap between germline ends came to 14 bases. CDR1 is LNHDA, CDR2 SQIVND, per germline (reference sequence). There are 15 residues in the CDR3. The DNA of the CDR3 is TGTGCCAGTAAGGCCCAGCGGGCCAACACCGGGGAGCTGTTTTTT. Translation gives CASKAQRANTGELFF. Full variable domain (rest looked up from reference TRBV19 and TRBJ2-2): DGGITQSPKYLFRKEGQNVTLSCEQNLNHDAMYWYRQDPGQGLRLIYYSQIVNDFQKGDIAEGYSVSREKKESFPLTVTSAQKNPTAFYLCASKAQRANTGELFFGEGSRLTVL.

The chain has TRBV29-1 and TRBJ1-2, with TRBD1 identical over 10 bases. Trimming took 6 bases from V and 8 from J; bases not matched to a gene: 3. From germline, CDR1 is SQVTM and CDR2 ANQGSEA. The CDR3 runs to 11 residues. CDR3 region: CSVDRGHGYTF. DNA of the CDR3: TGCAGCGTCGACAGGGGGCACGGCTACACCTTC.

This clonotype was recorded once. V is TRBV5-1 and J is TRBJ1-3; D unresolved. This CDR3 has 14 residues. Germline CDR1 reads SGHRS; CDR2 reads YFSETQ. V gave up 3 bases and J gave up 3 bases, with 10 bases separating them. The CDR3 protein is CASSWPRDGNTIYF. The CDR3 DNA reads TGCGCCAGCAGCTGGCCCCGGGATGGAAACACCATATATTTT.

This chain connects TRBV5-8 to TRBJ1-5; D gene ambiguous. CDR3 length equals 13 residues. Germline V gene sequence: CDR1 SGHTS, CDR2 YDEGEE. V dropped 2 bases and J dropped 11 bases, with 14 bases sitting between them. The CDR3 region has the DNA TGTGCCAGCAGCTTTAGACCCTCGACGGCCCAGCATTTT. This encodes CASSFRPSTAQHF.

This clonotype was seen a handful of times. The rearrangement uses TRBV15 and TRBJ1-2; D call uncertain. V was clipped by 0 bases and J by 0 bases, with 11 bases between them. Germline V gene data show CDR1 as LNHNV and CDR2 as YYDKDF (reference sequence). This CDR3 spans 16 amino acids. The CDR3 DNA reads TGTGCCACCAGCAGAGAGGAAGAGCCGCCTAACTATGGCTACACCTTC. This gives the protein CATSREEEPPNYGYTF.

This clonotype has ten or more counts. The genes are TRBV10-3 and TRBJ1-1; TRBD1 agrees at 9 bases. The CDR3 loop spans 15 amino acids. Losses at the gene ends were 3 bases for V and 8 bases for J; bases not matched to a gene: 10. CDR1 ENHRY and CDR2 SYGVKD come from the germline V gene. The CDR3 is CAISDWTGDKAEAFF. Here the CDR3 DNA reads TGTGCCATCAGTGACTGGACAGGGGACAAGGCCGAAGCTTTCTTT.

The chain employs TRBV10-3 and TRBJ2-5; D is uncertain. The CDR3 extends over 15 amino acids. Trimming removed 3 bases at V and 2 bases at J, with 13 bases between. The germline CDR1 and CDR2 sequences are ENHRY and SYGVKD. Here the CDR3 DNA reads TGTGCCATCAGTGATCGGTCTCTCCGACAAGAGACCCAGTACTTC. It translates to CAISDRSLRQETQYF.